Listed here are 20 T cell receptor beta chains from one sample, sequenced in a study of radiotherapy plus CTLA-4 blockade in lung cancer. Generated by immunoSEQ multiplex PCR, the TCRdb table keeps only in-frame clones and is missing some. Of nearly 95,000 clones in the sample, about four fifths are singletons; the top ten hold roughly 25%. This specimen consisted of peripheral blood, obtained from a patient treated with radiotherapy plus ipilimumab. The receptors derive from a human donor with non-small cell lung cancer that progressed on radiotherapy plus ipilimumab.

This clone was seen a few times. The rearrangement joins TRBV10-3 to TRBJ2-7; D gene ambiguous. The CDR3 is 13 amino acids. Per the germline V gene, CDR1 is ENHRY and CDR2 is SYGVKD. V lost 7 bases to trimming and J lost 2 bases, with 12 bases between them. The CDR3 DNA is TGTGCCATCAAAGGCATTGGGGCCTACGAGCAGTACTTC. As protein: CAIKGIGAYEQYF.

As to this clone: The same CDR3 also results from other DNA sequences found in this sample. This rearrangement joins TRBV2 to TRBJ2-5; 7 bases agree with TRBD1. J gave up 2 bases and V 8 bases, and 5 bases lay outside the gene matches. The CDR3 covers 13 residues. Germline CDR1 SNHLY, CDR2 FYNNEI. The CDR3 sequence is CASSGQTQETQYF. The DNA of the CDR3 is TGTGCCAGCTCGGGACAGACTCAAGAGACCCAGTACTTC.

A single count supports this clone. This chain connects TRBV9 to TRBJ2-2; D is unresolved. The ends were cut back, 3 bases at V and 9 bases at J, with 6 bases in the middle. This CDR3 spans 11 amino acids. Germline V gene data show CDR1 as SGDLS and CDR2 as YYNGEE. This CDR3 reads CASSAHRELFF. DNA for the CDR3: TGTGCCAGCAGCGCCCACCGGGAGCTGTTTTTT.

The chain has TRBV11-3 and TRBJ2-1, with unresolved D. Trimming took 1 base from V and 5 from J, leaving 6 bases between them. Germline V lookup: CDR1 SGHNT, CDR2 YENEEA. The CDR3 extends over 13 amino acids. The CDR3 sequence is CASSLGANNEQFF. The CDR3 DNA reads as TGTGCCAGCAGCTTAGGGGCTAACAATGAGCAGTTCTTC.

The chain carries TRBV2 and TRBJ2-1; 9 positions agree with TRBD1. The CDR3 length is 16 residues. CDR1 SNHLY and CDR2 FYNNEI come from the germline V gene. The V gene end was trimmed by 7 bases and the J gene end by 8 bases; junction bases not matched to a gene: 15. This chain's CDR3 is CASMGLQGAILDEQFF. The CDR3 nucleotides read TGTGCCAGCATGGGGCTACAGGGGGCTATTCTCGATGAGCAGTTCTTC.

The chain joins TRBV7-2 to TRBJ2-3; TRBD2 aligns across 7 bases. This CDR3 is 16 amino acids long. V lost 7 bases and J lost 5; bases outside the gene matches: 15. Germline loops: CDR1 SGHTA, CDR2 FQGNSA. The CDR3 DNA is TGTGCCAGCATGTGGGGGTCGGAACTAGCGTTAGATACGCAGTATTTT. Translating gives CASMWGSELALDTQYF.

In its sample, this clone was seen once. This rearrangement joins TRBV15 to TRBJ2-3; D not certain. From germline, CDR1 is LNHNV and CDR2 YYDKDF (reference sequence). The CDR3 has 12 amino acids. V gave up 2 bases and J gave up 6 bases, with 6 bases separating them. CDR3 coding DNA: TGTGCCACCAGCAGATCGTTGGATACGCAGTATTTT. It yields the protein CATSRSLDTQYF.

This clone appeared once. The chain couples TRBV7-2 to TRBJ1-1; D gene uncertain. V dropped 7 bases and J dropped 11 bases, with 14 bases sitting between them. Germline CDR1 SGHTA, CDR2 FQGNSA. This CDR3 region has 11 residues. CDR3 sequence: CASTFGAVAFF. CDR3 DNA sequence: TGTGCCAGCACCTTCGGAGCAGTCGCTTTCTTT.

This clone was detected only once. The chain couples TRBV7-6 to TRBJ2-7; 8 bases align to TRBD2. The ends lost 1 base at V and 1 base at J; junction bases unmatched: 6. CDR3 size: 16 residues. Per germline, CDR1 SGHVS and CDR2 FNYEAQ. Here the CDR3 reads CASSLEVAGKSYEQYV. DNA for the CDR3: TGTGCCAGCAGCTTAGAGGTAGCGGGAAAGTCCTACGAGCAGTACGTC.

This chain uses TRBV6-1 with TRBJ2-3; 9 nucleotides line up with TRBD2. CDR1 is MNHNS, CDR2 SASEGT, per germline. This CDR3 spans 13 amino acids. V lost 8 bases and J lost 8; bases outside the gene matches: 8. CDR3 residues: CASGTGGGGTQYF. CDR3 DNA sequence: TGTGCCAGCGGTACAGGCGGGGGGGGTACGCAGTATTTT.

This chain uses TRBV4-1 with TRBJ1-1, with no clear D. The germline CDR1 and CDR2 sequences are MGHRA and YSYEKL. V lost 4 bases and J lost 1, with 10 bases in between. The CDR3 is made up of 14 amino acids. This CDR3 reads CASSPVLSNTEAFF. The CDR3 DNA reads TGCGCCAGCAGCCCAGTGCTCTCGAACACTGAAGCTTTCTTT.

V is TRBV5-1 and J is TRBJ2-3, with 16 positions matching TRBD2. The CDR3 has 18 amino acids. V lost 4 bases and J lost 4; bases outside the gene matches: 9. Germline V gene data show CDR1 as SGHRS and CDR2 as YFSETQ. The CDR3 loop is CASSVWGLAGGPSDTQYF. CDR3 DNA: TGCGCCAGCAGCGTCTGGGGACTAGCGGGAGGGCCCTCAGATACGCAGTATTTT.

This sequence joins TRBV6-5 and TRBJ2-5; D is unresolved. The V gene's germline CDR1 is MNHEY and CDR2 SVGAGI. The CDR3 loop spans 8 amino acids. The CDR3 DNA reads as TGTGCGAGGAAGACCCAGTACTTC. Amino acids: CARKTQYF.

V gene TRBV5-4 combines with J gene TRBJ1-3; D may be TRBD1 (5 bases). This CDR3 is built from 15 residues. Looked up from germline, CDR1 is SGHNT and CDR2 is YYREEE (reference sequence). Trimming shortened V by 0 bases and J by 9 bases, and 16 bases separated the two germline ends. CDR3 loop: CASSLARAVVSTIYF. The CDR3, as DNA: TGTGCCAGCAGCTTGGCCAGGGCAGTCGTAAGCACCATATATTTT.

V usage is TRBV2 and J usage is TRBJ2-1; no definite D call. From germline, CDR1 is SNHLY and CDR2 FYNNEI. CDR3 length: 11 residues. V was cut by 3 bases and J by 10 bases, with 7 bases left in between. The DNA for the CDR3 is TGTGCCAGCAGTGACGCCGGGGAGCAGTTCTTC. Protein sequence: CASSDAGEQFF.

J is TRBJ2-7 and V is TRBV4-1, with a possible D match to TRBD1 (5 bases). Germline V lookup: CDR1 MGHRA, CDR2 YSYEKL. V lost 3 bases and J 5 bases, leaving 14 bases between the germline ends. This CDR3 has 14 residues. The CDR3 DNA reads TGCGCCAGCAGCCAGGGCTGGGGCCCGGACGAGCAGTACTTC. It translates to CASSQGWGPDEQYF.

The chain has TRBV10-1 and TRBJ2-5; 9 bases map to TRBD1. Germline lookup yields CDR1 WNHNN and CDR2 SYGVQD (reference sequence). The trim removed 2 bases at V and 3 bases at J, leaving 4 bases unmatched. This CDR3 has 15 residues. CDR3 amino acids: CASSEGQGSEETQYF. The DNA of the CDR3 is TGCGCCAGCAGTGAGGGACAGGGGTCGGAAGAGACCCAGTACTTC.

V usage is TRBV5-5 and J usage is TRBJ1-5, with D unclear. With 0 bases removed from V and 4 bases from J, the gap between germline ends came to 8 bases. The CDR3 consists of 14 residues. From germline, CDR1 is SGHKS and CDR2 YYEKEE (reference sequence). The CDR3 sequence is CASSLVVGNQPQHF. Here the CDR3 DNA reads TGTGCCAGCAGCTTGGTAGTGGGAAATCAGCCCCAGCATTTT.

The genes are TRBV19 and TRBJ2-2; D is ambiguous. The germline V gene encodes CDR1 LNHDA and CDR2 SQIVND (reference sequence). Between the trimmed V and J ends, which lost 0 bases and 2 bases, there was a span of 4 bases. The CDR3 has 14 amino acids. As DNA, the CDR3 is TGTGCCAGTAGTATAGATCTAAACACCGGGGAGCTGTTTTTT. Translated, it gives CASSIDLNTGELFF.

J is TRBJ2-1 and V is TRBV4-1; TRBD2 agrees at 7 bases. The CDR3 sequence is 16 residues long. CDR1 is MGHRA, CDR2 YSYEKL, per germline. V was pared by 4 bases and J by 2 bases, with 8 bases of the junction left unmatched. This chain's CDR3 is CASSRDLAAAYNEQFF. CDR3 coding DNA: TGCGCCAGCAGCCGGGATCTAGCGGCCGCCTACAATGAGCAGTTCTTC.